Listed here are 24 T cell receptor beta chains from one sample, sequenced in a study of identical twins. TCRdb redid the calling of the 5' RACE reads with MiXCR, one entry per CDR3 protein. The sample records some 630,000 distinct CDR3 sequences, 7.1% being singletons. This same sample was also part of a study on yellow fever vaccine responses in identical twins.

Sequenced material: PBMCs. The receptor set was obtained from a woman under 30 in good health.

This clonotype was observed many times. V is TRBV12-3 or TRBV12-4 and J is TRBJ2-3; 9 nucleotides line up with TRBD1. V was pared by 5 bases and J by 2 bases, with 8 bases of the junction left unmatched. This CDR3 has 16 amino acids. The chain's CDR3 is CASSPTGGLHTDTQYF. CDR3 DNA sequence: TGTGCCAGCAGTCCAACAGGGGGCCTCCACACAGATACGCAGTATTTT.

This clonotype was counted ten times or more. This sequence joins TRBV27 and TRBJ2-1, with D perhaps matching TRBD2 (7 bases). V dropped 3 bases and J dropped 4 bases, with 13 bases sitting between them. The CDR3 has 15 residues. Germline assignment: CDR1 MNHEY and CDR2 SMNVEV (reference sequence). The chain's CDR3 is CASSLRGGAYNEQFF. The CDR3 DNA reads as TGTGCCAGCAGTTTGCGTGGGGGGGCTTACAATGAGCAGTTCTTC.

There are many counts of this clonotype. The chain combines TRBV7-7 with TRBJ2-7; 8 nucleotides match TRBD2. There are 14 residues in the CDR3. Germline V gives CDR1 SSHAT, CDR2 FNYEAQ (reference sequence). Trimming at V came to 0 bases and at J to 3 bases, leaving 1 base not matched to a gene. The CDR3, as DNA: TGTGCCAGCAGCTTAGCCAGCGGGAGCTACGAGCAGTACTTC. This sequence encodes CASSLASGSYEQYF.

The V and J genes are TRBV20-1 and TRBJ1-1, with 8 bases fitting TRBD1. Trimming removed 4 bases from V and 4 bases from J; junction bases left unmatched: 2. The CDR3 has 12 residues. The V gene's germline CDR1 is DFQATT and CDR2 SNEGSKA (reference sequence). Here the CDR3 reads CSATDRATEAFF. The CDR3 DNA reads as TGCAGTGCTACGGACAGGGCCACTGAAGCTTTCTTT.

The sample holds a few counts of this clonotype. This chain links TRBV7-6 with TRBJ2-3, with 9 bases fitting TRBD2. The J segment lost 4 bases and the V segment lost 1 base, leaving 9 bases of the junction unmatched. The CDR3 is 17 residues long. Germline V CDR1 and CDR2: SGHVS, FNYEAQ. In DNA, the CDR3 is TGTGCCAGCAGCTTAGGAGGTGGTAGCGGGAGATCAGATACGCAGTATTTT. This encodes CASSLGGGSGRSDTQYF.

This clonotype was recorded at least ten times. The rearrangement joins TRBV29-1 to TRBJ2-5; unclear D gene. The germline V and J ends were trimmed by 0 bases and 7 bases, with 9 bases remaining between them. Germline CDR1 is SQVTM and CDR2 is ANQGSEA. The length of the CDR3 is 12 residues. The CDR3 here is CSVEESPGTQYF. The CDR3, as DNA: TGCAGCGTTGAAGAGAGTCCGGGGACCCAGTACTTC.

Only a few counts were recorded for this clonotype. The chain is built from TRBV29-1 and TRBJ2-7; 7 bases agree with TRBD2. The germline gives CDR1 SQVTM, CDR2 ANQGSEA. The CDR3 extends over 13 amino acids. V shed 4 bases and J 0 bases; nucleotides not matched to a gene: 3. The CDR3 protein is CSVGAGLSYEQYF. DNA for the CDR3: TGCAGCGTTGGAGCGGGACTCTCCTACGAGCAGTACTTC.

This clonotype has at least ten counts. J is TRBJ1-1 and V is TRBV6-5; D not certain. Germline CDR1 reads MNHEY; CDR2 reads SVGAGI. V lost 0 bases to trimming and J lost 6 bases, with 11 bases between them. The CDR3 spans 14 residues. CDR3 in DNA: TGTGCCAGCAGTTACTCGGGCGGGAGCGCTGAAGCTTTCTTT. Encoded protein: CASSYSGGSAEAFF.

The V call is TRBV28, the J call TRBJ1-6; TRBD1 matches at 12 bases. Germline assignment: CDR1 MDHEN and CDR2 SYDVKM. The CDR3 extends over 16 amino acids. V trimming: 6 bases; J trimming: 7 bases; junction bases outside the gene matches: 7. The CDR3 sequence: CASRDRDRGRNSPLHF. CDR3 bases: TGTGCCAGCAGGGATCGGGACAGGGGGCGAAATTCACCCCTCCACTTT.

This clonotype has only a few counts. The CDR3 sequence: CTGLAGSDTQYF. The CDR3 DNA is TGCACGGGACTAGCAGGATCAGATACGCAGTATTTT. The chain employs TRBV20-1 and TRBJ2-3, with TRBD2 matching 9 bases. The CDR3 runs to 12 residues. Germline V gene data show CDR1 as DFQATT and CDR2 as SNEGSKA (reference sequence).

This clonotype was seen a few times. J is TRBJ1-5 and V is TRBV6-1; 9 bases line up with TRBD1. This CDR3 spans 14 amino acids. Germline V gene data show CDR1 as MNHNS and CDR2 as SASEGT. V lost 6 bases and J lost 6; bases outside the gene matches: 6. CDR3 DNA sequence: TGTGCCAGCAGATCGGACAGGGGCGGTCAGCCCCAGCATTTT. Amino acids: CASRSDRGGQPQHF.

V usage is TRBV3-1 and J usage is TRBJ2-7; D might be TRBD2 (6 bases). The CDR3 has 13 residues. CDR1 and CDR2 from the germline V gene are LGHDT and YNNKEL (reference sequence). The V and J ends lost 6 bases and 4 bases respectively, with 13 bases between them. The CDR3 sequence: CASSGSGNYEQYF. For the CDR3, the DNA is TGTGCCAGCAGTGGTAGCGGAAATTACGAGCAGTACTTC.

This clonotype was seen at least ten times. The DNA for the CDR3 is TGCAGTGCTAGAGGTCAGAGCAATCAGCCCCAGCATTTT. It yields the protein CSARGQSNQPQHF. The V call is TRBV20-1, the J call TRBJ1-5; D ambiguous. V was trimmed by 1 base and J by 1 base, leaving 5 bases between them. The CDR3 runs to 13 residues. The germline V gene encodes CDR1 DFQATT and CDR2 SNEGSKA (reference sequence).

This clonotype was counted many times. The gene calls are TRBV25-1 and TRBJ2-2; 7 bases agree with TRBD1. The V gene's germline CDR1 is MGHDK and CDR2 SYGVNS. V shed 4 bases, J shed 0 bases, and the junction held 2 bases outside the gene matches. The length of the CDR3 is 15 residues. The CDR3 is CASSVGTANTGELFF. CDR3 DNA: TGTGCCAGCAGTGTCGGGACAGCGAACACCGGGGAGCTGTTTTTT.

This clonotype was found many times. This chain links TRBV20-1 with TRBJ2-1; 13 positions agree with TRBD2. V was clipped by 6 bases and J by 5 bases; unmatched bases: 4. This CDR3 contains 14 residues. Germline V gives CDR1 DFQATT, CDR2 SNEGSKA (reference sequence). This CDR3 reads CSAAGLAGNNEQFF. For the CDR3, the DNA is TGCAGTGCCGCGGGACTAGCGGGAAACAATGAGCAGTTCTTC.

Only a few counts were recorded for this clonotype. The chain recombines TRBV28 with TRBJ2-7; TRBD2 aligns across 12 bases. V was pared by 3 bases and J by 3 bases, with 3 bases of the junction left unmatched. The CDR3 is 15 amino acids. Germline CDR1 reads MDHEN; CDR2 reads SYDVKM. The DNA for the CDR3 is TGTGCCAGCAGTTTCGGGACTAGCGGGCACTACGAGCAGTACTTC. Translated, it gives CASSFGTSGHYEQYF.

In its sample, this clonotype was seen many times. The chain carries TRBV20-1 and TRBJ2-7; 8 bases map to TRBD2. With V trimmed by 5 bases and J by 3 bases, 9 bases remained unmatched. Germline-derived CDR1 and CDR2 are DFQATT and SNEGSKA (reference sequence). This CDR3 spans 14 amino acids. The CDR3 DNA follows: TGCAGTGCTGCCCGGGGGGGAAGGATCTACGAGCAGTACGTC. It encodes CSAARGGRIYEQYV.

This clonotype was counted a few times. V is TRBV11-1 and J is TRBJ1-6; TRBD1 matches 8 bases. With V trimmed by 4 bases and J by 0 bases, 8 bases remained unmatched. CDR1 is SGHAT and CDR2 is FQDESV in the germline V gene (reference sequence). The CDR3 runs 18 residues. The CDR3 DNA reads TGTGCCAGCAGCTCCCGGGGACAGGAGAGCTCCTATAATTCACCCCTCCACTTT. The encoded protein is CASSSRGQESSYNSPLHF.

This clonotype occurred many times. The CDR3 sequence: CASSQTDSQETQYF. The CDR3 region has the DNA TGTGCCAGCAGCCAAACGGACAGCCAAGAGACCCAGTACTTC. This chain joins TRBV7-9 and TRBJ2-5; tentatively, D is TRBD1 (6 bases). The V gene's germline CDR1 is SEHNR and CDR2 FQNEAQ (reference sequence). The CDR3 consists of 14 residues. V lost 5 bases and J 1 base, leaving 11 bases between the germline ends.

The chain combines TRBV7-6 with TRBJ2-3; D not certain. The CDR3 has 15 amino acids. Between the trimmed V and J ends, which lost 5 bases and 2 bases, there was a span of 14 bases. In germline, CDR1 is SGHVS, CDR2 FNYEAQ. The CDR3 protein is CASSRTTGATDTQYF. CDR3 bases: TGTGCCAGCAGCCGAACCACCGGCGCCACAGATACGCAGTATTTT.

This sequence joins TRBV18 and TRBJ2-3; TRBD1 aligns across 7 bases. Germline V CDR1 and CDR2: KGHSH, LQKENI. The CDR3 is made up of 16 amino acids. The V segment lost 2 bases and the J segment 5 bases; nucleotides outside the gene matches: 10. The CDR3, as DNA: TGTGCCAGCTCACCAATGACAGGGTCCGAGGGAGATACGCAGTATTTT. Its translation: CASSPMTGSEGDTQYF. The variable domain in full, with the rest retrieved from reference TRBV18 and TRBJ2-3, is NAGVMQNPRHLVRRRGQEARLRCSPMKGHSHVYWYRQLPEEGLKFMVYLQKENIIDESGMPKERFSAEFPKEGPSILRIQQVVRGDSAAYFCASSPMTGSEGDTQYFGPGTRLTVL.

This clonotype was recorded many times. CDR3 DNA sequence: TGCAGTGCTAGGGGATTCTACAATGAGCAGTTCTTC. Translation gives CSARGFYNEQFF. The J gene is TRBJ2-1, the V gene TRBV20-1; no reliable D call. Between the trimmed V and J ends, which lost 3 bases and 3 bases, there was a span of 6 bases. From germline, CDR1 is DFQATT and CDR2 SNEGSKA (reference sequence). This CDR3 is 12 amino acids long.

The sample holds a few counts of this clonotype. CDR3 DNA: TGTGCCAGCAGCCCCGGACTAGCGGGAGTTCGCGCAGATACGCAGTATTTT. Amino acid sequence: CASSPGLAGVRADTQYF. The rearrangement uses TRBV6-1 and TRBJ2-3; TRBD2 aligns across 13 bases. Germline CDR1 reads MNHNS; CDR2 reads SASEGT. With V trimmed by 6 bases and J by 4 bases, 10 bases remained unmatched. This CDR3 spans 17 amino acids.

A few counts support this clonotype. V and J are TRBV4-1 and TRBJ2-7; perhaps TRBD1 as D (6 bases). Trimming removed 1 base from V and 4 bases from J, with 17 bases in between. This CDR3 contains 16 residues. Germline V lookup: CDR1 MGHRA, CDR2 YSYEKL. The chain's CDR3 is CASSQGLDRYIYEQYV. CDR3 sequence (DNA): TGCGCCAGCAGCCAAGGGCTTGACAGGTACATTTACGAGCAGTACGTC.